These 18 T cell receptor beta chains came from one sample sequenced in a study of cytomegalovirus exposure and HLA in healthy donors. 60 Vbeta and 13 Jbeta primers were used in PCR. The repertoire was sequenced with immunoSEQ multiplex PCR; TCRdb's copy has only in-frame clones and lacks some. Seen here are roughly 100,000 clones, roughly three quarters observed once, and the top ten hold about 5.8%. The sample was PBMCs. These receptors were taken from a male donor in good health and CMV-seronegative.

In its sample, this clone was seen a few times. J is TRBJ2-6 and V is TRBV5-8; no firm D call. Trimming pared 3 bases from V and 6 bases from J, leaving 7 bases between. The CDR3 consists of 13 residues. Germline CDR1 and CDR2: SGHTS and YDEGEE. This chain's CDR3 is CASSYSLANVLTF. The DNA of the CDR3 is TGTGCCAGCAGCTACAGTCTGGCCAACGTCCTGACTTTC. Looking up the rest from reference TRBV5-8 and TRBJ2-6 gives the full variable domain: EAGVTQSPTHLIKTRGQQATLRCSPISGHTSVYWYQQALGLGLQFLLWYDEGEERNRGNFPPRFSGRQFPNYSSELNVNALELEDSALYLCASSYSLANVLTFGAGSRLTVL.

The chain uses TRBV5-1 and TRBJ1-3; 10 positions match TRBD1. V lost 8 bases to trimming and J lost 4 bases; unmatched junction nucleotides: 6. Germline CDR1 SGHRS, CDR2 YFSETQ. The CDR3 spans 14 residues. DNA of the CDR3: TGCGCCAGTAGACAGGGGGCGTCGGGAAACACCATATATTTT. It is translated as CASRQGASGNTIYF.

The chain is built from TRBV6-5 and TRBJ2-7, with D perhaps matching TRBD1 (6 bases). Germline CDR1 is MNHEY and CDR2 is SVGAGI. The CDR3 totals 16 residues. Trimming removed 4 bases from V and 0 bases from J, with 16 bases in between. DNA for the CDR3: TGTGCCAGCAGTTCCCTCGGACAGAGGAGCTCCTACGAGCAGTACTTC. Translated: CASSSLGQRSSYEQYF.

The chain's CDR3 is CASSVKLQGTGELFF. The CDR3, as DNA: TGTGCCAGCAGCGTCAAACTACAGGGGACCGGGGAGCTGTTTTTT. The gene calls are TRBV9 and TRBJ2-2, with 7 bases that match TRBD1. V shed 2 bases and J 5 bases; nucleotides not matched to a gene: 6. Germline V gene sequence: CDR1 SGDLS, CDR2 YYNGEE. The CDR3 totals 15 residues. Complete variable domain (other parts from reference TRBV9 and TRBJ2-2): DSGVTQTPKHLITATGQRVTLRCSPRSGDLSVYWYQQSLDQGLQFLIQYYNGEERAKGNILERFSAQQFPDLHSELNLSSLELGDSALYFCASSVKLQGTGELFFGEGSRLTVL.

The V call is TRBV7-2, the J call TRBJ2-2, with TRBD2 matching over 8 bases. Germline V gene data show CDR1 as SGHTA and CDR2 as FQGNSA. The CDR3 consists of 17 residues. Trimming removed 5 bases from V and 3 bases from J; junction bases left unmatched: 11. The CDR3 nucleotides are TGTGCCAGCAGCCACGGGGGGGAGCGGGAGTACACCGGGGAGCTGTTTTTT. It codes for CASSHGGEREYTGELFF.

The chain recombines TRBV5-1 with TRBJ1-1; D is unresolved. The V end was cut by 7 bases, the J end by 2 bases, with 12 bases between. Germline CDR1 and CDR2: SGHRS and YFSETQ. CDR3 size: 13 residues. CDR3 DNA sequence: TGCGCCAGCTCAAAGGGAGGTAACACTGAAGCTTTCTTT. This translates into CASSKGGNTEAFF. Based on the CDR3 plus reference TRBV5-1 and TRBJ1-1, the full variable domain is KAGVTQTPRYLIKTRGQQVTLSCSPISGHRSVSWYQQTPGQGLQFLFEYFSETQRNKGNFPGRFSGRQFSNSRSEMNVSTLELGDSALYLCASSKGGNTEAFFGQGTRLTVV.

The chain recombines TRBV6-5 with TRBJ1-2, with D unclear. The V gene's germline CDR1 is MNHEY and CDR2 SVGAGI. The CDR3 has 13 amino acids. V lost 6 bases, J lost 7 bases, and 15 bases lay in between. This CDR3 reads CASRNEGGFGYTF. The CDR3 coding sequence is TGTGCCAGCAGAAATGAGGGAGGGTTTGGCTACACCTTC.

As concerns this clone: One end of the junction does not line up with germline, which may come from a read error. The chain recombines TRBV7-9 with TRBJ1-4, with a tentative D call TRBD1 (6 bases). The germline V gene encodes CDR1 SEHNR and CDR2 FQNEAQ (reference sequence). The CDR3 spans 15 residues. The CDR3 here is CSSSSDGTYGEKLFF. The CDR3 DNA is TGTTCCAGCAGCTCAGACGGGACATACGGGGAAAAACTGTTTTTT. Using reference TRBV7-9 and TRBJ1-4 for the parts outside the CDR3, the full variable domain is DTGVSQNPRHKITKRGQNVTFRCDPISEHNRLYWYRQTLGQGPEFLTYFQNEAQLEKSRLLSDRFSAERPKGSFSTLEIQRTEQGDSAMYLCSSSSDGTYGEKLFFGSGTQLSVL.

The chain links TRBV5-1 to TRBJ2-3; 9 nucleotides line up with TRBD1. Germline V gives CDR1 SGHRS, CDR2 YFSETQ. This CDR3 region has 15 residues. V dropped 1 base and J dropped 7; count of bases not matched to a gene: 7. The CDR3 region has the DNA TGCGCCAGCAGCTTGTTTGGGACAGGGCAGAATACGCAGTATTTT. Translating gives CASSLFGTGQNTQYF.

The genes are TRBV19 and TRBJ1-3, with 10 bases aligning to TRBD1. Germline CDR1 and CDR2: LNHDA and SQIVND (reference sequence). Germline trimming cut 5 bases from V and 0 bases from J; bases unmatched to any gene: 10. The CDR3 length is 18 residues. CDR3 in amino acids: CASSSGTGASSSGNTIYF. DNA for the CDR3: TGTGCCAGTAGTTCCGGGACAGGGGCCTCCAGCTCTGGAAACACCATATATTTT.

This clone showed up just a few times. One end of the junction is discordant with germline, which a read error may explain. The CDR3 here is CASSLGAPSTDTQYF. In DNA, the CDR3 is TGTGCCAGCAGCTTAGGGGCTCCTAGCACAGATACGCAGTATTTT. V is TRBV5-3 and J is TRBJ2-3; D might be TRBD1 (5 bases). TRBV5-3 carries the ORF label, with uncertain function. The CDR3 is 15 amino acids.

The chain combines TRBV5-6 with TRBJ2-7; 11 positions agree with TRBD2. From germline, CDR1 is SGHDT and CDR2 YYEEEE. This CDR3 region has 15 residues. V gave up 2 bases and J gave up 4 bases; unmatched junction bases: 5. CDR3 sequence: CASSFLTSGSYEQYF. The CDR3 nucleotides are TGTGCCAGCAGCTTTCTCACTAGCGGGAGTTACGAGCAGTACTTC.

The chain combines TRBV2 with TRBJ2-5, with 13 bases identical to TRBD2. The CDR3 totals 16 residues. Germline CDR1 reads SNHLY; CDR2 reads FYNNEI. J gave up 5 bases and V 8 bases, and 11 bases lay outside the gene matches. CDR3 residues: CASSRRTSGSMETQYF. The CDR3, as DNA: TGTGCCAGCTCGAGAAGGACTAGCGGGAGTATGGAGACCCAGTACTTC.

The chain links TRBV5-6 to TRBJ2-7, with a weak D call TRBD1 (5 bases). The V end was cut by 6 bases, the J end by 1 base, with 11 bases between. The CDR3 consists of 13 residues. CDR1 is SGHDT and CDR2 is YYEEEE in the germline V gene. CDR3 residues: CASTQDRSYEQYF. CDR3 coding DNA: TGTGCCAGCACACAGGACCGTTCCTACGAGCAGTACTTC.

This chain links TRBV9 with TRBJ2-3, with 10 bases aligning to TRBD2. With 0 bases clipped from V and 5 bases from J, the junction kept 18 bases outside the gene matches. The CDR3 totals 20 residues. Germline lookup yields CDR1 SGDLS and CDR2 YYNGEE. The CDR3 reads CASSVASLAGDRGLKDTQYF. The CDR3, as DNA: TGTGCCAGCAGCGTAGCTTCGCTAGCGGGAGACCGCGGGCTTAAAGATACGCAGTATTTT.

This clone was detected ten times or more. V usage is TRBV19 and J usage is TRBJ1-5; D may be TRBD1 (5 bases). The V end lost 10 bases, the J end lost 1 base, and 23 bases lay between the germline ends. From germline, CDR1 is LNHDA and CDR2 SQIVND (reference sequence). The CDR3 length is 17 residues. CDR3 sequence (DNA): TGTGCCACCCACCCGGTAGCCCCAGGGAAAAGCAATCAGCCCCAGCATTTT. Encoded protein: CATHPVAPGKSNQPQHF.

The CDR3 loop is CASHGGTGGYEQYF. DNA of the CDR3: TGTGCCAGCCATGGTGGGACAGGGGGCTACGAGCAGTACTTC. The V gene is TRBV6-1, the J gene TRBJ2-7, with TRBD1 identical over 11 bases. The CDR3 consists of 14 residues. V lost 8 bases, J lost 3 bases, and 6 bases stayed unmatched. Germline V lookup: CDR1 MNHNS, CDR2 SASEGT.

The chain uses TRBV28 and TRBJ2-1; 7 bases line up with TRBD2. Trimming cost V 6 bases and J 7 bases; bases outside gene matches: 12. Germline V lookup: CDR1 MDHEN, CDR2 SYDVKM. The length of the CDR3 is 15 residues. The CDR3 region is CASRTRPGGLNEQFF. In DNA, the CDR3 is TGTGCCAGCAGAACGCGACCGGGGGGACTAAATGAGCAGTTCTTC.